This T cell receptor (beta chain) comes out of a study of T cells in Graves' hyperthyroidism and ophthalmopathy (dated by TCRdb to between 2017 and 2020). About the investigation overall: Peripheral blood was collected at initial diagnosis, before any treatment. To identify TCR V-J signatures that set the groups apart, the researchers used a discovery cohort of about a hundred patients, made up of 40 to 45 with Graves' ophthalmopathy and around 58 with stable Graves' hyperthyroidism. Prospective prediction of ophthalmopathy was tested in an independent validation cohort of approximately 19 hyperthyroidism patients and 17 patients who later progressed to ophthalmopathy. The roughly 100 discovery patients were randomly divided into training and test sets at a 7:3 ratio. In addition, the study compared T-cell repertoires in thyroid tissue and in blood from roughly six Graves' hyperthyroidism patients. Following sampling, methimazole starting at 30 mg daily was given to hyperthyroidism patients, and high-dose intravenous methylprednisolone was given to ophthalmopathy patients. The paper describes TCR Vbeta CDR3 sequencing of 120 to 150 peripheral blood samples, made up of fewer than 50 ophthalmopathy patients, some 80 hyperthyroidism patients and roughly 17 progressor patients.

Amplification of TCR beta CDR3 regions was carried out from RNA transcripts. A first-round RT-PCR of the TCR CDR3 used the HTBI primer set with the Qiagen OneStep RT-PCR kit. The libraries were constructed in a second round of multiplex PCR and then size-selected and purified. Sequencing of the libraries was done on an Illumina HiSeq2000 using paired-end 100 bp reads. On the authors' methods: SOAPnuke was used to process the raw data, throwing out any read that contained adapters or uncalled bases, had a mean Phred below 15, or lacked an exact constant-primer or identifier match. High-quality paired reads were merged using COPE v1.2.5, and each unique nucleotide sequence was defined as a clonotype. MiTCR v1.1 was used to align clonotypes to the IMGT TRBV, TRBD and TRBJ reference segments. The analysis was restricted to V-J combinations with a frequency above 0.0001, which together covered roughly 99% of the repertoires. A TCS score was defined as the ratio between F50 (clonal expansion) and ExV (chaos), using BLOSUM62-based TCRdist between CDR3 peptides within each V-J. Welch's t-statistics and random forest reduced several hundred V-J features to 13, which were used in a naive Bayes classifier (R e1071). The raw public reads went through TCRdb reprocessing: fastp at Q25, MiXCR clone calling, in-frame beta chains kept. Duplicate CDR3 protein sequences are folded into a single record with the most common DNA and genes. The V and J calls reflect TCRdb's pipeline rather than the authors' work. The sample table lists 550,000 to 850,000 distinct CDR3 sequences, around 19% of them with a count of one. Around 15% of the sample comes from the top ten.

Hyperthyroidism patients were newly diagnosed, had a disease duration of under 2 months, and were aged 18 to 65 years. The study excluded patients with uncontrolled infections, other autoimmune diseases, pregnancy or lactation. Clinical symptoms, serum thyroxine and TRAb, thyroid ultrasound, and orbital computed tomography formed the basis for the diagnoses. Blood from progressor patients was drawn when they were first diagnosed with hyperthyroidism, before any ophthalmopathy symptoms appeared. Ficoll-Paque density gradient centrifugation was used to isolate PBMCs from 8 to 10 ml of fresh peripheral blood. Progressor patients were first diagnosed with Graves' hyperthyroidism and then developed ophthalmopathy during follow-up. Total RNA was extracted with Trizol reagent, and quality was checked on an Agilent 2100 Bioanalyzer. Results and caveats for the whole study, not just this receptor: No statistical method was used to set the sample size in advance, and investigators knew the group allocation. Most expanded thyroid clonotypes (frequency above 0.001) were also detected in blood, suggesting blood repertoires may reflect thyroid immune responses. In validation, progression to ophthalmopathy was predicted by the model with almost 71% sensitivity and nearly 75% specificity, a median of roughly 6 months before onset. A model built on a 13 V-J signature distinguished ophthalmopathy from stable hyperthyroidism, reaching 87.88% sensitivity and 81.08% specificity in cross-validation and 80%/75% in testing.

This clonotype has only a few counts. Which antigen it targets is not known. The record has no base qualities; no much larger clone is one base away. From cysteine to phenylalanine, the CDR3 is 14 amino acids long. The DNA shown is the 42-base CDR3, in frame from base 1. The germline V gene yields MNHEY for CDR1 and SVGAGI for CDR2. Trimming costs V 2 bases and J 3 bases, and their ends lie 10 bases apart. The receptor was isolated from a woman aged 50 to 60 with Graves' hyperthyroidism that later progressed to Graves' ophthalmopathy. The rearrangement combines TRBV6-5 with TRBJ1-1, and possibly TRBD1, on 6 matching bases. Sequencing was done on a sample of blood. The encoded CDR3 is CASSYKQGDTEAFF. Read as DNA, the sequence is TGTGCCAGCAGTTACAAACAGGGAGACACTGAAGCTTTCTTT.